Listed here are 16 T cell receptor beta chains from one sample, sequenced in a study of blood T cell repertoires in COVID-19. Produced via immunoSEQ multiplex PCR; TCRdb's table is partial and in-frame only. Of about 410,000 clones in the sample, around 89% were seen once. Sequencing used peripheral blood. These receptors were obtained from a woman between 40 and 55 years old with COVID-19, enrolled during active disease.

V gene TRBV28 combines with J gene TRBJ1-5, with D unclear. The CDR3 is 13 amino acids. V was trimmed by 6 bases and J by 5 bases, leaving 11 bases between them. Germline CDR1 is MDHEN and CDR2 is SYDVKM. The CDR3 here is CASRRFLDQPQHF. CDR3 sequence (DNA): TGTGCCAGCAGGCGGTTTCTGGATCAGCCCCAGCATTTT.

The rearrangement uses TRBV10-3 and TRBJ1-2, with D possibly matching TRBD1 (5 bases). Germline values: CDR1 ENHRY, CDR2 SYGVKD. Between the trimmed V and J ends, which lost 0 bases and 3 bases, there was a span of 8 bases. CDR3 length equals 14 residues. The CDR3 DNA follows: TGTGCCATCAGTGAGTCGAAAGGGGACTATGGCTACACCTTC. It is translated as CAISESKGDYGYTF.

The gene calls are TRBV30 and TRBJ2-2; TRBD2 agrees at 9 bases. The CDR3 sequence is 14 residues long. Germline CDR1 reads GTSNPN; CDR2 reads SVGIG (reference sequence). After removal of 5 bases from V and 9 bases from J, the junction contained 10 bases not matched to a gene. In nucleotides, the CDR3 is TGTGCCTGGGCGACACCAGCGGGGGGCAGGGAGCTGTTTTTT. Amino acid sequence: CAWATPAGGRELFF.

V gene TRBV2 combines with J gene TRBJ1-5, with 8 nucleotides matching TRBD1. Germline V gives CDR1 SNHLY, CDR2 FYNNEI. The length of the CDR3 is 15 residues. The J segment lost 3 bases and the V segment lost 7 bases, leaving 8 bases of the junction unmatched. The CDR3 DNA follows: TGTGCCAGCACTAGAGACAGGGGAGTCAATCAGCCCCAGCATTTT. Translated, it gives CASTRDRGVNQPQHF.

The rearrangement uses TRBV9 and TRBJ1-2, with unresolved D. Germline V gene data show CDR1 as SGDLS and CDR2 as YYNGEE. The CDR3 has 13 amino acids. V dropped 0 bases and J dropped 2 bases, with 5 bases sitting between them. CDR3 DNA: TGTGCCAGCAGCGTAGTGGAGAACTATGGCTACACCTTC. Residues: CASSVVENYGYTF.

The chain links TRBV2 to TRBJ2-1, with D maybe TRBD2 (6 bases). The CDR3 totals 17 residues. Germline V CDR1 and CDR2: SNHLY, FYNNEI. Trimming shortened V by 1 base and J by 3 bases, and 16 bases separated the two germline ends. The CDR3 sequence is CASSEGPGEGNYNEQFF. In DNA, the CDR3 is TGTGCCAGCAGTGAAGGGCCGGGAGAAGGAAACTACAATGAGCAGTTCTTC.

The chain uses TRBV4-3 and TRBJ1-2, with TRBD1 as a possible D gene (5 bases). This CDR3 region has 16 residues. With 2 bases removed from V and 0 bases from J, the gap between germline ends came to 13 bases. Per germline, CDR1 LGHNA and CDR2 YSLEER. The CDR3 region is CASSQLLETANYGYTF. CDR3 DNA sequence: TGCGCCAGCAGCCAACTCCTTGAGACAGCTAACTATGGCTACACCTTC.

The V call is TRBV4-1, the J call TRBJ1-6; TRBD1 matches at 8 bases. The CDR3 is 17 amino acids. Germline V gene data show CDR1 as MGHRA and CDR2 as YSYEKL. J lost 7 bases, V lost 0 bases, and 8 bases had no gene match. CDR3 sequence reads: CASSQDSRTGWNSPLHF. In nucleotides, the CDR3 is TGCGCCAGCAGCCAAGATTCGAGGACAGGGTGGAATTCACCCCTCCACTTT.

The chain has TRBV20-1 and TRBJ1-5, with 7 positions matching TRBD1. Trimming removed 6 bases from V and 12 bases from J; junction bases left unmatched: 8. This CDR3 region has 11 residues. Germline-derived CDR1 and CDR2 are DFQATT and SNEGSKA (reference sequence). DNA for the CDR3: TGCAGTGCGAAAGGGACAGATATCCAGCATTTT. Protein: CSAKGTDIQHF.

This chain connects TRBV7-9 to TRBJ2-3; possible D gene TRBD1, 5 bases. From germline, CDR1 is SEHNR and CDR2 FQNEAQ (reference sequence). This CDR3 region has 14 residues. Trimming took 5 bases from V and 6 from J, leaving 15 bases between them. CDR3 region: CASSRTQDGDTQYF. CDR3 coding DNA: TGTGCCAGCAGCCGAACACAGGATGGGGATACGCAGTATTTT.

The chain recombines TRBV7-2 with TRBJ1-2, with a possible D match to TRBD1 (5 bases). This CDR3 is built from 15 residues. Germline V gene lookup returns CDR1 SGHTA and CDR2 FQGNSA. The V end lost 7 bases, the J end lost 4 bases, and 19 bases lay between the germline ends. This CDR3 reads CASMRTPGNVYGYTF. The CDR3 DNA sequence: TGTGCCAGCATGAGGACGCCAGGGAACGTCTATGGCTACACCTTC.

The CDR3 coding sequence is TGTGCCAGCAGTTTTTACCGTGGGAAAGGGGATTACGAGCAGTACTTC. Protein: CASSFYRGKGDYEQYF. The V call is TRBV27, the J call TRBJ2-7; possible D gene TRBD1, 5 bases. V lost 3 bases to trimming and J lost 4 bases, with 19 bases between them. This CDR3 has 16 residues. Germline V gene data show CDR1 as MNHEY and CDR2 as SMNVEV (reference sequence).

V and J are TRBV11-2 and TRBJ2-1, with D hard to call. The CDR3 is made up of 15 amino acids. V lost 5 bases and J lost 8, with 19 bases in between. Germline values: CDR1 SGHAT, CDR2 FQNNGV. CDR3 nucleotide sequence: TGTGCCAGCAGCCCCACCGGAGTCGTTAAAGATGAGCAGTTCTTC. It yields the protein CASSPTGVVKDEQFF.

The rearrangement uses TRBV6-5 and TRBJ1-6, with D unresolved. CDR3 length equals 16 residues. Germline V CDR1 and CDR2: MNHEY, SVGAGI. V was shortened by 0 bases and J by 0 bases, with 6 bases between the two germline ends. CDR3 DNA sequence: TGTGCCAGCAGTTACTCGAGAAGCTCCTATAATTCACCCCTCCACTTT. Its translation is CASSYSRSSYNSPLHF.

The rearrangement links TRBV11-2 to TRBJ2-5, with a tentative D call TRBD2 (6 bases). V was cut by 0 bases and J by 5 bases, with 13 bases left in between. The CDR3 loop spans 15 amino acids. Germline values: CDR1 SGHAT, CDR2 FQNNGV. CDR3 sequence: CASSLDSGVGETQYF. CDR3 DNA: TGTGCCAGCAGCTTAGATTCGGGGGTTGGTGAGACCCAGTACTTC.

This clone was seen once. The chain is built from TRBV6-4 and TRBJ2-2; 9 bases line up with TRBD2. The germline gives CDR1 MRHNA, CDR2 SNTAGT. The length of the CDR3 is 17 residues. The J segment lost 3 bases and the V segment lost 7 bases, leaving 12 bases of the junction unmatched. CDR3 in DNA: TGTGCCAGCACCCCGGGATTGCGGGAGGGAGACACCGGGGAGCTGTTTTTT. Translated, it gives CASTPGLREGDTGELFF.